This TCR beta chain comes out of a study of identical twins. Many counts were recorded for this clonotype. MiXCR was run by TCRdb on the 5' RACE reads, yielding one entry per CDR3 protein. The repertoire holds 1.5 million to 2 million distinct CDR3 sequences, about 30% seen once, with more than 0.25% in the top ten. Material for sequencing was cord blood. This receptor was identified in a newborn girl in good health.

This CDR3 is CASSYSGQYGYTF. As DNA, the CDR3 is TGTGCCAGCAGTTACTCGGGACAGTATGGCTACACCTTC. The V call is TRBV6-6, the J call TRBJ1-2, with 7 bases fitting TRBD1. V trimming: 0 bases; J trimming: 5 bases; junction bases outside the gene matches: 0. CDR1 and CDR2 from the germline V gene are MNHNY and SVGAGI (reference sequence). The length of the CDR3 is 13 residues.